The sequence of this TCR beta chain was determined in a study of blood T cell repertoires in COVID-19. CDR1 is MNHEY, CDR2 SMNVEV, per germline (reference sequence). The CDR3 runs to 15 residues. V dropped 3 bases and J dropped 6; count of bases not matched to a gene: 8. In the case of this clone: Different DNA sequences within this sample yield the same CDR3.

The repertoire was sequenced with immunoSEQ multiplex PCR; TCRdb's copy has only in-frame clones and lacks some. The sample carries under 200,000 clones, about 93% recorded once. J is TRBJ2-7 and V is TRBV27; TRBD2 matches at 10 bases. Sample: peripheral blood. The origin of this receptor is a middle-aged man with acute or convalescent COVID-19. CDR3 bases: TGTGCCAGCAGTTTCCGTCTAGCGGGAGACCGCGAGCAGTACTTC. The encoded protein is CASSFRLAGDREQYF.